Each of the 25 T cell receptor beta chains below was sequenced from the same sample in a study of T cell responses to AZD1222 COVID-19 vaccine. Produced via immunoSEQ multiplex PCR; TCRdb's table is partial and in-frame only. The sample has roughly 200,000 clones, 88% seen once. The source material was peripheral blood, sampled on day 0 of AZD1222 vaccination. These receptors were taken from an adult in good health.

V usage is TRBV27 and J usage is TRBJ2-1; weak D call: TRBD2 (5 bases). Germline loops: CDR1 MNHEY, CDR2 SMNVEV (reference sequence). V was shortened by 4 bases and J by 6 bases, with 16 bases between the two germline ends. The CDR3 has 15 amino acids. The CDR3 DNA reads TGTGCCAGCAGTTCCTGGCCCGTCGAGGGCAATGAGCAGTTCTTC. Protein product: CASSSWPVEGNEQFF.

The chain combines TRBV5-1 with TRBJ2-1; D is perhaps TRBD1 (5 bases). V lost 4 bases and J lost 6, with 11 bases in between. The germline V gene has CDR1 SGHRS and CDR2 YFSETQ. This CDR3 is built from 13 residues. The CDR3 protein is CASSPTVFNEQFF. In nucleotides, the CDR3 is TGCGCCAGCAGCCCGACAGTTTTCAATGAGCAGTTCTTC.

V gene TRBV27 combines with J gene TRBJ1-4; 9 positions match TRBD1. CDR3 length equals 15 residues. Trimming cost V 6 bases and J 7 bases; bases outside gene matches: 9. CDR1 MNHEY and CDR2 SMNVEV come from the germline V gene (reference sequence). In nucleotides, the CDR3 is TGTGCCAGCAGACAGTTTGGACAGGGGTCTGAAAAACTGTTTTTT. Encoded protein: CASRQFGQGSEKLFF.

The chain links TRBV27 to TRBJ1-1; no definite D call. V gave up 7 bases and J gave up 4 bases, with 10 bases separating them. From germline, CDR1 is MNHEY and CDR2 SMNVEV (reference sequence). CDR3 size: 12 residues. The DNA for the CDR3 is TGTGCCAGCAACGACCCGGGCACTGAAGCTTTCTTT. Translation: CASNDPGTEAFF.

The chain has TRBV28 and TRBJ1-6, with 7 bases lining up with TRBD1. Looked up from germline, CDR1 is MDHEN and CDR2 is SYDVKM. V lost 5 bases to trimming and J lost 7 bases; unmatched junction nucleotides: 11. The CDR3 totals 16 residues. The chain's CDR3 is CASSVPTGLGNSPLHF. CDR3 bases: TGTGCCAGCAGTGTCCCGACAGGGCTAGGGAATTCACCCCTCCACTTT.

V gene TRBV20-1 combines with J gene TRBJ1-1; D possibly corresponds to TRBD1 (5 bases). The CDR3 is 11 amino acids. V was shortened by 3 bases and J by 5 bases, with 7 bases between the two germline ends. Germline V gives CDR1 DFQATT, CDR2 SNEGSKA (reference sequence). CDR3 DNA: TGCAGTGCTAGCGGGGGGACTGAAGCTTTCTTT. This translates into CSASGGTEAFF.

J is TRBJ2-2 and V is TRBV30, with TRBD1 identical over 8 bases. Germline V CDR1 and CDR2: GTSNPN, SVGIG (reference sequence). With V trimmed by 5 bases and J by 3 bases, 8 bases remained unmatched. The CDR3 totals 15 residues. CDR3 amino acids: CAWRKQGVDTGELFF. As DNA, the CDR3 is TGTGCCTGGCGAAAACAGGGGGTGGACACCGGGGAGCTGTTTTTT.

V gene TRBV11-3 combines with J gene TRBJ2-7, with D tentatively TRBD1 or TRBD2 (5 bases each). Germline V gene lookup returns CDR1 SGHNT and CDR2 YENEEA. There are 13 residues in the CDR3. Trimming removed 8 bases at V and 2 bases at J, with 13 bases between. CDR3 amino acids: CASGGRETYEQYF. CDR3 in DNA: TGTGCCAGCGGAGGCAGGGAGACCTACGAGCAGTACTTC.

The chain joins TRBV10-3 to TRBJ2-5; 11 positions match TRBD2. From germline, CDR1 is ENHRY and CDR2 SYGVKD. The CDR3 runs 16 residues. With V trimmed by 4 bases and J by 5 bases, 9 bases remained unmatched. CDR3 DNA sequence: TGTGCCATCAGTGCGGGTAGCGGGGGGGCGAGGGAGACCCAGTACTTC. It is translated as CAISAGSGGARETQYF.

CDR3 amino acids: CATSRDSGVSSYNEQFF. The CDR3 DNA reads as TGTGCCACCAGCAGAGATAGCGGGGTCAGCTCCTACAATGAGCAGTTCTTC. The chain couples TRBV15 to TRBJ2-1; 8 positions agree with TRBD2. V lost 0 bases and J lost 0; bases outside the gene matches: 4. Germline V CDR1 and CDR2: LNHNV, YYDKDF (reference sequence). The CDR3 has 17 residues.

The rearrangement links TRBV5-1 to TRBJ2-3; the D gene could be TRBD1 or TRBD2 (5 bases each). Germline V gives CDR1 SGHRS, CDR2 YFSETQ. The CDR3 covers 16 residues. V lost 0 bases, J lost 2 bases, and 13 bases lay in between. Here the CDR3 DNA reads TGCGCCAGCAGCTTGGTGGGTGGGGGTTACACAGATACGCAGTATTTT. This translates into CASSLVGGGYTDTQYF. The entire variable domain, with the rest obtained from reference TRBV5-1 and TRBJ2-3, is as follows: KAGVTQTPRYLIKTRGQQVTLSCSPISGHRSVSWYQQTPGQGLQFLFEYFSETQRNKGNFPGRFSGRQFSNSRSEMNVSTLELGDSALYLCASSLVGGGYTDTQYFGPGTRLTVL.

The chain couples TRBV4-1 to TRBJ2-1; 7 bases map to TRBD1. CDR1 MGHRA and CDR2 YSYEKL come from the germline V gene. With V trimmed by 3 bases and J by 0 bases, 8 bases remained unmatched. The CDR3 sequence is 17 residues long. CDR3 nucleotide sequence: TGCGCCAGCAGCCATGGTAAGGGGGCCCTCTCCTACAATGAGCAGTTCTTC. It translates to CASSHGKGALSYNEQFF.

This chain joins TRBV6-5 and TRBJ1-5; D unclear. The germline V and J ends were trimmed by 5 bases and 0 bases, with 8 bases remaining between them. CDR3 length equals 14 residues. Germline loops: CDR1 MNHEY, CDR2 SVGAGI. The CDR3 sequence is CASSPLNSNQPQHF. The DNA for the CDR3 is TGTGCCAGCAGTCCACTAAATAGCAATCAGCCCCAGCATTTT.

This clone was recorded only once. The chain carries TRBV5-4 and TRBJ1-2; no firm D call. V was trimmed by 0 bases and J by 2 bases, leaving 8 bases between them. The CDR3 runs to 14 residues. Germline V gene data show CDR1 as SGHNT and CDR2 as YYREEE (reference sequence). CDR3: CASSLDVLNYGYTF. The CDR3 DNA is TGTGCCAGCAGCTTGGATGTATTAAACTATGGCTACACCTTC.

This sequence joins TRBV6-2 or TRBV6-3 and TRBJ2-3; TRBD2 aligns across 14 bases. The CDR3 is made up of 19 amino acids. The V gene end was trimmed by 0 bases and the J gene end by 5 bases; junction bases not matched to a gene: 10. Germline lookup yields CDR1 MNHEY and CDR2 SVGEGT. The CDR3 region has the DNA TGTGCCAGCAGTTACTCGAGACTAGCGGGGGGGCCGTCGGGAGATACGCAGTATTTT. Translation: CASSYSRLAGGPSGDTQYF.

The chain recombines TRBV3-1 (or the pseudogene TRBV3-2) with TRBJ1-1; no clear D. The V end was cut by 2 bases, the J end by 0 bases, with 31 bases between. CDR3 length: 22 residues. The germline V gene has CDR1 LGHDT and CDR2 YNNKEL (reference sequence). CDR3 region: CASSQPNLKPADYLLLNTEAFF. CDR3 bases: TGTGCCAGCAGCCAACCAAACCTCAAGCCGGCGGACTATCTACTTCTGAACACTGAAGCTTTCTTT.

This chain's CDR3 is CASSLNRQAGSGNTIYF. The CDR3 DNA reads TGCGCCAGCAGCTTGAATCGGCAGGCCGGCTCTGGAAACACCATATATTTT. The V and J genes are TRBV5-1 and TRBJ1-3; no firm D call. CDR3 size: 17 residues. CDR1 is SGHRS, CDR2 YFSETQ, per germline. The V and J ends lost 1 base and 0 bases respectively, with 14 bases between them.

The CDR3 loop is CSVRPLRSVNTEAFF. Written as DNA, the CDR3 is TGCAGCGTTCGACCCCTCCGGTCTGTGAACACTGAAGCTTTCTTT. The chain is built from TRBV29-1 and TRBJ1-1; the D is unclear. V lost 5 bases and J lost 0, with 16 bases in between. The CDR3 consists of 15 residues. Germline V gene data show CDR1 as SQVTM and CDR2 as ANQGSEA.

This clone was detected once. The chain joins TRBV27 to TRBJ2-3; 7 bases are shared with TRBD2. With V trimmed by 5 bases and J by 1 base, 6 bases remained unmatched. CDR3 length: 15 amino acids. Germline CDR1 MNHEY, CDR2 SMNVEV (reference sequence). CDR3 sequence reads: CASSPLAGGTDTQYF. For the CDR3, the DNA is TGTGCCAGCAGTCCCCTGGCGGGGGGCACAGATACGCAGTATTTT.

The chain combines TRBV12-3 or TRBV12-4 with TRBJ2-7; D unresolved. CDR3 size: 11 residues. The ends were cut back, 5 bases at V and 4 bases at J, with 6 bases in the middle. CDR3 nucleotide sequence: TGTGCCAGCAGTCGTTTTTACGAGCAGTACTTC. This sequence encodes CASSRFYEQYF.

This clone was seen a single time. The CDR3 nucleotides are TGTGCCAGCAGCTTGGATGGGACCGAAATGAACACTGAAGCTTTCTTT. Translation gives CASSLDGTEMNTEAFF. V and J are TRBV5-6 and TRBJ1-1; possibly TRBD1 for D (5 bases). Trimming removed 0 bases from V and 0 bases from J, with 12 bases in between. Germline-derived CDR1 and CDR2 are SGHDT and YYEEEE. The CDR3 loop spans 16 amino acids.

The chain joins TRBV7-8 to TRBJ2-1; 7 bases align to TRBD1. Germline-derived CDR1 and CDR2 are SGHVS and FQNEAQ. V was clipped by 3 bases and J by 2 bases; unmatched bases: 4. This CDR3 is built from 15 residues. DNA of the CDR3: TGTGCCAGCAGCTTTGGGACAGCGCCCTACAATGAGCAGTTCTTC. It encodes CASSFGTAPYNEQFF.

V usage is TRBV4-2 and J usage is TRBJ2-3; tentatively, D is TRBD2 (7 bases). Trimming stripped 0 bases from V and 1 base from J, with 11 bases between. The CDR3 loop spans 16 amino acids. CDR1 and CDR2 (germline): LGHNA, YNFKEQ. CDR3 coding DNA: TGTGCCAGCAGCCAAGAGGGGGCGGGGGGCACAGATACGCAGTATTTT. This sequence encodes CASSQEGAGGTDTQYF.

The CDR3 loop is CASSRQGRNSPLHF. DNA for the CDR3: TGTGCCAGCAGTCGACAGGGTCGGAATTCACCCCTCCACTTT. The V and J genes are TRBV6-5 and TRBJ1-6; 7 bases map to TRBD1. CDR3 length: 14 residues. Germline-derived CDR1 and CDR2 are MNHEY and SVGAGI. With 5 bases clipped from V and 7 bases from J, the junction kept 5 bases outside the gene matches.

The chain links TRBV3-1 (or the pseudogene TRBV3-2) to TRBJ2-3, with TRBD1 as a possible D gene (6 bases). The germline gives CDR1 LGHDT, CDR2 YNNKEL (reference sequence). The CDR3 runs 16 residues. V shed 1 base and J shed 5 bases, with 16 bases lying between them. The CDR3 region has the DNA TGTGCCAGCAGCCAAGGAGAAGGGGGTGTCAGAGATACGCAGTATTTT. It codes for CASSQGEGGVRDTQYF.